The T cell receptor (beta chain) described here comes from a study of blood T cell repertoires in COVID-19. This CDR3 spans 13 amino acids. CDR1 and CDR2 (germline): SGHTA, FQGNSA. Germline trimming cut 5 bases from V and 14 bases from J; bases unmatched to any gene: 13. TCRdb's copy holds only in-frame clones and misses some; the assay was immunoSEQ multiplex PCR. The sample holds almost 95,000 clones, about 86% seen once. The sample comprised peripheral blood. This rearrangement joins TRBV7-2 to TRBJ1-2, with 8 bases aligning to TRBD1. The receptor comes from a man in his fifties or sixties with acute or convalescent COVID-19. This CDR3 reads CASSQYGQGERTF. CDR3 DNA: TGTGCCAGCAGCCAATACGGACAGGGCGAAAGGACCTTC.